The clone carrying this TCR beta chain has only one observation. The record originates from a study of CD8+CD57+ T cells in acquired aplastic anemia. The germline V gene encodes CDR1 SNHLY and CDR2 FYNNEI. The CDR3 loop spans 14 amino acids. J gave up 5 bases and V 6 bases, and 7 bases lay outside the gene matches. An expansion of CD8+CD57+ cells by flow cytometry had been shown in patients chosen for sequencing. The template for TCR beta VDJ and CDR3 sequence profiling was genomic DNA. TCRdb recomputed calls from the reads with MiXCR, one row per CDR3 protein. The repertoire consists of under 200,000 distinct CDR3 sequences, with more than 45% occurring once and the leading ten covering about 2.6%.

The specimen was sorted CD4+, CD8+, or CD8+CD57+ T cells (not recorded which) from PBMCs. This clonotype was sampled from a human donor with aplastic anemia. The genes are TRBV2 and TRBJ2-1; 7 bases fit TRBD2. The CDR3 region is CASSPGLVNNEQFF. DNA of the CDR3: TGTGCCAGCAGCCCCGGACTAGTCAACAATGAGCAGTTCTTC.